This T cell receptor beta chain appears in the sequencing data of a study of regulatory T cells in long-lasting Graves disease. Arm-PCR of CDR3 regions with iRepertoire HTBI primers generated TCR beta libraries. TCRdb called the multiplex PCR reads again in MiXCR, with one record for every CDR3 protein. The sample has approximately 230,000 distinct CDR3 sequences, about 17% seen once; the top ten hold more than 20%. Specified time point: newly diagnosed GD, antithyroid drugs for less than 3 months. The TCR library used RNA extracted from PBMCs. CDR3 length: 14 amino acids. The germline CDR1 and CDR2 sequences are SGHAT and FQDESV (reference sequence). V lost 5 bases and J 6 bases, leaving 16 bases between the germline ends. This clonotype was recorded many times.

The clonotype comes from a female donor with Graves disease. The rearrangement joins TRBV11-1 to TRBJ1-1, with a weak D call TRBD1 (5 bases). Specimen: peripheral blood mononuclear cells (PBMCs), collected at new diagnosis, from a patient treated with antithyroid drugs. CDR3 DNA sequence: TGTGCCAGCAGCCGTATGGAGGGGTGGGCTGAAGCTTTCTTT. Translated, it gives CASSRMEGWAEAFF.